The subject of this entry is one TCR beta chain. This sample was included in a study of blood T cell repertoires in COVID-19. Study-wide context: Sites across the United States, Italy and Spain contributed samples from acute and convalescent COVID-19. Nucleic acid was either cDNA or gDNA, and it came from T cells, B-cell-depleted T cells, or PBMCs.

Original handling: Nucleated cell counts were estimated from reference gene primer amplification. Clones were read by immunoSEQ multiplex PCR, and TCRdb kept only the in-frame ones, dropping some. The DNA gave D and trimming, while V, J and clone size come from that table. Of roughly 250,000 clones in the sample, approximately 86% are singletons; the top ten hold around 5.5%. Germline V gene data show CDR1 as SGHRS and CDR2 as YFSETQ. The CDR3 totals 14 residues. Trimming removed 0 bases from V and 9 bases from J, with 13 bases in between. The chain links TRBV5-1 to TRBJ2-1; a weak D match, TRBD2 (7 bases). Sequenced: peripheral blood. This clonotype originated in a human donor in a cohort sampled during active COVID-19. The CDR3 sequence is CASSLGTGGSEQFF. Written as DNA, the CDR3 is TGCGCCAGCAGCTTGGGGACGGGGGGCAGTGAGCAGTTCTTC.